The 18 T cell receptor beta chains below all came from one sample that was sequenced in a study of CD8+ T cells in alopecia areata. Sequencing templates came from extracted RNA that was reverse transcribed into cDNA. The protocol was immunoSEQ multiplex PCR, while the TCRdb copy is restricted to in-frame clones and leaves out a portion. This repertoire holds roughly 260,000 clones, and none appear only once. Markers used for sorting pooled cutaneous lymph node cells were CD4, CD8alpha, NKG2D, NKG2ACE and others. Specimen: CD4+ T cells sorted from a lymph node. These receptors were obtained from a C3H/HeJ mouse with alopecia areata. The MHC haplotype of this mouse line is H2-k.

This clone was detected only a few times. The listed genes are named as in mouse. The read stops 4 residues short of the end of the CDR3; the missing end is completed from the germline J gene. Other DNA sequences within the sample encode an identical CDR3. This chain uses TRBV13-1 with TRBJ2-1; 7 bases map to TRBD1. J gave up 1 base and V 3 bases, and 4 bases lay outside the gene matches. This CDR3 is built from 15 residues. CDR1 NSHNY and CDR2 SYGAGN come from the germline V gene. CDR3 DNA, as far as it was read: TGTGCCAGCAGTGTTCCGGGACAGAACTATGCT. Amino acid sequence: CASSVPGQNYA. The full-length CDR3 reads as CASSVPGQNYAEQFF.

Comment on this clone: Gene names denote mouse genes. The CDR3 extends 4 residues past the end of the read, so its final part is completed from the germline J gene. This sequence joins TRBV13-3 and TRBJ2-3; 10 nucleotides align to TRBD2. Germline V gives CDR1 NNHDY, CDR2 SYVADS. With V trimmed by 3 bases and J by 1 base, 2 bases remained unmatched. This CDR3 comprises 15 residues. The covered CDR3 bases are TGTGCCAGCAGTGGACTGGGGGGACGTGCAGAA. Protein sequence: CASSGLGGRAE. The entire CDR3 protein reads CASSGLGGRAETLYF.

This clone was observed a few times. Genes and germline are mouse. The chain's CDR3 is CASRRTGGNEQYF. The CDR3 bases that were read are TGTGCCAGCAGAAGGACTGGGGGAAAT. The chain couples TRBV13-3 to TRBJ2-7; 10 nucleotides agree with TRBD2. The read terminates 4 residues ahead of where the CDR3 ends, so the germline J gene completes it. CDR1 NNHDY and CDR2 SYVADS come from the germline V gene. This CDR3 region has 13 residues.

This clone has just a few counts. Gene labels here are mouse ones. Partial CDR3 DNA: TGTGCCAGCAGTGGCAGGACAGGGGTGGGAAGA. It translates to CASSGRTGVGR. The complete CDR3 protein is CASSGRTGVGREVFF. This chain joins TRBV13-1 and TRBJ1-1; 9 bases are a match to TRBD1. The sequence runs out 4 residues before the end of the CDR3; the remainder is reconstructed from the germline J gene. There are 15 residues in the CDR3. Germline loops: CDR1 NSHNY, CDR2 SYGAGN.

On this clone itself: Gene names and germline match the mouse. From the germline J gene comes the end of the CDR3, since the read stops 4 residues before it. The chain is built from TRBV19 and TRBJ1-1; TRBD1 might be the D (6 bases). CDR1 is FNHDT, CDR2 SITEND, per germline (reference sequence). The CDR3 runs to 15 residues. The germline V and J ends were trimmed by 0 bases and 0 bases, with 9 bases remaining between them. The CDR3: CASSIEGTTNTEVFF. CDR3 DNA, as far as it was read: TGTGCCAGCAGTATAGAAGGGACAACAAACACA.

Details on this clone: Gene names denote mouse genes. The read terminates 4 residues ahead of where the CDR3 ends, so the germline J gene completes it. Other nucleotide sequences in the sample specify the same CDR3. This chain connects TRBV19 to TRBJ2-3, with 11 bases lining up with TRBD2. Looked up from germline, CDR1 is FNHDT and CDR2 is SITEND (reference sequence). CDR3 length: 15 residues. V was clipped by 3 bases and J by 3 bases; unmatched bases: 3. The CDR3 loop is CASSTGTGGAETLYF. Partial CDR3 DNA: TGTGCCAGCAGTACCGGGACTGGGGGAGCAGAA.

Concerning this clone: Mouse gene names apply. The read ends 4 residues shy of where the CDR3 ends; the end is completed using the germline J gene. This chain uses TRBV1 with TRBJ2-2; perhaps TRBD1 as D (6 bases). V lost 1 base and J lost 4, with 7 bases in between. The CDR3 runs 14 residues. Looked up from germline, CDR1 is NSQYPW and CDR2 is LRSPGD (reference sequence). The CDR3 bases that were read are TGCACCTGCAGTGCAGCAGGGGCCACCGGG. It codes for CTCSAAGATG. The full CDR3 reads CTCSAAGATGQLYF.

About this clone: Mouse gene names apply. The read terminates 4 residues ahead of where the CDR3 ends, so the germline J gene completes it. V gene TRBV13-1 combines with J gene TRBJ2-1; the match to TRBD1 covers 7 bases. The germline CDR1 and CDR2 sequences are NSHNY and SYGAGN. With 1 base clipped from V and 5 bases from J, the junction kept 6 bases outside the gene matches. CDR3 size: 15 residues. The part of the CDR3 DNA that was read is TGTGCCAGCAGTGATTTGACAGGGAGGAATGCT. This sequence encodes CASSDLTGRNA. The whole CDR3 protein is CASSDLTGRNAEQFF.

The sample holds a few counts of this clone. The gene names given are mouse names. The sequence runs out 4 residues before the end of the CDR3; the remainder is reconstructed from the germline J gene. The chain joins TRBV1 to TRBJ2-7; D is perhaps TRBD1 (6 bases). The length of the CDR3 is 15 residues. Germline CDR1 and CDR2: NSQYPW and LRSPGD (reference sequence). V was clipped by 0 bases and J by 0 bases, with 9 bases between them. The CDR3 protein is CTCSADGTNSYEQYF. Partial CDR3 DNA: TGCACCTGCAGTGCAGATGGGACAAACTCCTAT.

This clone was seen a few times. Genes and germline come from the mouse. The read gets to within 4 residues of the CDR3 end, and the germline J gene fills in the rest. V usage is TRBV13-1 and J usage is TRBJ2-5, with 9 nucleotides matching TRBD2. CDR1 and CDR2 (germline): NSHNY, SYGAGN. V lost 4 bases and J lost 0; bases outside the gene matches: 3. This CDR3 region has 15 residues. The covered CDR3 bases are TGTGCCAGCAGTCTGCTGGGGGGGAACCAAGAC. It yields the protein CASSLLGGNQD. The full-length CDR3 reads as CASSLLGGNQDTQYF.

In this sample, this clone turned up a few times. Gene names and germline refer to mouse. The CDR3 reads CASSDTGWGTEVFF. The DNA read from the CDR3 is TGTGCCAGCAGTGATACAGGGTGGGGCACA. This chain connects TRBV13-3 to TRBJ1-1; TRBD1 is a possible D gene (6 bases). Read sequence stops 4 residues before the CDR3 end, and the germline J gene provides the missing end. This CDR3 has 14 amino acids. Germline V gene lookup returns CDR1 NNHDY and CDR2 SYVADS. The germline V and J ends were trimmed by 1 base and 4 bases, with 11 bases remaining between them.

With regard to this clone: The gene names given are mouse names. The read comes to an end 4 residues before the CDR3 does, leaving the germline J gene to fill in the end. The chain recombines TRBV5 with TRBJ2-7; 12 nucleotides align to TRBD2. The CDR3 has 16 amino acids. Germline loops: CDR1 LGHNA, CDR2 YNLKQL (reference sequence). CDR3 DNA (partial): TGTGCCAGCAGCCAAGTCGGACTGGGGGGGAGATAT. Translation gives CASSQVGLGGRY. The entire CDR3 protein reads CASSQVGLGGRYEQYF.

This clone turned up a few times. Mouse germline and gene names are used. The read terminates 4 residues ahead of where the CDR3 ends, so the germline J gene completes it. The chain employs TRBV17 and TRBJ2-5, with 9 bases aligning to TRBD2. Germline assignment: CDR1 MNHDT and CDR2 YYDKIL. V dropped 0 bases and J dropped 2; count of bases not matched to a gene: 3. The CDR3 spans 16 residues. The CDR3 spells CASSRDSGGGQDTQYF. The part of the CDR3 DNA that was read is TGTGCTAGCAGTAGAGATTCTGGGGGGGGCCAAGAC. Filled out from reference TRBV17 and TRBJ2-5, the complete variable domain reads DTTVKQNPRYKLARVGKPVNLICSQTMNHDTMYWYQKKPNQAPKLLLFYYDKILNREADTFEKFQSSRPNNSFCSLYIGSAGLEYSAMYLCASSRDSGGGQDTQYFGPGTRLLVL.

As to this clone: Gene names follow the mouse nomenclature. The sequenced part of the CDR3 DNA is TGTGCCAGCAGTATCTCCTTTAACTATGCT. The encoded protein is CASSISFNYA. The complete CDR3 sequence is CASSISFNYAEQFF. V usage is TRBV19 and J usage is TRBJ2-1; D call uncertain. The DNA ends 4 residues before the CDR3 does, and the rest of the CDR3 is filled in from the germline J gene. This CDR3 region has 14 residues. Trimming took 2 bases from V and 0 from J, leaving 6 bases between them. Germline CDR1 is FNHDT and CDR2 is SITEND (reference sequence). Filled out from reference TRBV19 and TRBJ2-1, the complete variable domain reads GGIITQTPKFLIGQEGQKLTLKCQQNFNHDTMYWYRQDSGKGLRLIYYSITENDLQKGDLSEGYDASREKKSSFSLTVTSAQKNEMAVFLCASSISFNYAEQFFGPGTRLTVL.

Turning to this clone: Germline and genes here are mouse. Read coverage stops 3 residues before the CDR3 terminus; the germline J gene supplies the remainder. The same CDR3 can be traced to other DNA sequences in this sample. The chain carries TRBV1 and TRBJ1-6, with 9 positions matching TRBD1. TRBJ1-6 is classed as an ORF, of uncertain function. Trimming at V came to 0 bases and at J to 3 bases, leaving 3 bases not matched to a gene. This CDR3 is built from 17 residues. From germline, CDR1 is NSQYPW and CDR2 LRSPGD (reference sequence). CDR3 DNA (partial): TGCACCTGCAGTGCAGATCGGGGACAGGGCTATAATTCGCCC. Residues: CTCSADRGQGYNSP. The whole CDR3 is CTCSADRGQGYNSPLYF.

This clone came up many times. The genes are named according to mouse. The read halts 4 residues ahead of the CDR3 end, with the missing end drawn from the germline J gene. Within the sample, other DNA sequences also encode this same CDR3. The chain carries TRBV17 and TRBJ2-2, with TRBD1 matching over 7 bases. J gave up 0 bases and V 1 base, and 2 bases lay outside the gene matches. CDR1 and CDR2 (germline): MNHDT, YYDKIL. The CDR3 contains 16 residues. CDR3 DNA (partial): TGTGCTAGCAGTAGAGGGGACAGCGCAAACACCGGG. Translating gives CASSRGDSANTG. The entire CDR3 protein reads CASSRGDSANTGQLYF.

In regard to this clone: Gene names and germline match the mouse. The CDR3 end lies 4 residues beyond the end of the read and is filled in from the germline J gene. The chain joins TRBV5 to TRBJ2-1, with D possibly TRBD1 on 6 matching bases. The V end was cut by 4 bases, the J end by 6 bases, with 13 bases between. Germline CDR1 reads LGHNA; CDR2 reads YNLKQL (reference sequence). The CDR3 is made up of 14 amino acids. CDR3 loop: CASSPQGRGAEQFF. The part of the CDR3 DNA that was read is TGTGCCAGCAGCCCTCAGGGGAGAGGTGCT.

As for this clone: Mouse gene names and germline throughout. The read terminates 4 residues ahead of where the CDR3 ends, so the germline J gene completes it. The gene calls are TRBV13-2 and TRBJ2-5; D is unclear. The CDR3 consists of 12 residues. From germline, CDR1 is NNHNN and CDR2 SYGAGS (reference sequence). CDR3 bases read: TGTGCCAGCGGTGAATACAGAGAC. Protein sequence: CASGEYRD. The whole CDR3 is CASGEYRDTQYF.